The clone carrying this T cell receptor (beta chain) has at least ten counts. What it binds is unknown. RNA transcripts served as the template for amplifying TCR beta CDR3 regions. The TCR CDR3 first-round RT-PCR relied on the HTBI primer set. TCRdb re-derived calls from the multiplex PCR reads in MiXCR, one entry per CDR3 protein. The sample carries approximately 400,000 distinct CDR3 sequences, about 19% recorded once. The record originates from a study of T cells in Graves' hyperthyroidism and ophthalmopathy. Study-wide background: Peripheral blood was obtained at initial diagnosis, preceding any treatment. General study points: In the blood, most expanded thyroid clonotypes above 0.001 appeared as well.

Graves' hyperthyroidism was deemed stable given no ophthalmopathy progression within 18 months. Germline V gene lookup returns CDR1 SNHLY and CDR2 FYNNEI. Trimming removed 2 bases from V and 2 bases from J, with 10 bases in between. The CDR3 is made up of 14 amino acids. Sample: blood. The receptor comes from a young woman with Graves' hyperthyroidism. The J gene is TRBJ2-7, the V gene TRBV2; no clear D gene. CDR3 in amino acids: CASSEKSGPYEQYF. Here the CDR3 DNA reads TGTGCCAGCAGTGAAAAGTCAGGACCCTACGAGCAGTACTTC.